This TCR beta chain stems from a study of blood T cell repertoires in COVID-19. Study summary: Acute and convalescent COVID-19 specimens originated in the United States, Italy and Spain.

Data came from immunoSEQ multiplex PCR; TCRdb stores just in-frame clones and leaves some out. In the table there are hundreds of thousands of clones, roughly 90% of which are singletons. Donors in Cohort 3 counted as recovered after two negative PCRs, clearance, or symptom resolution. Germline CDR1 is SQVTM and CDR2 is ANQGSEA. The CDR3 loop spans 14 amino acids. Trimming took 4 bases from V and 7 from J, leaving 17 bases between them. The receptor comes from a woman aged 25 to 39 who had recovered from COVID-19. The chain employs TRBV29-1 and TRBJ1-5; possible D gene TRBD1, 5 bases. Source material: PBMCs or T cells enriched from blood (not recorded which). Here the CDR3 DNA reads TGCAGCGTTGTTGTAGGGATCCACAGGCAGCCCCAGCATTTT. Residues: CSVVVGIHRQPQHF.